Listed here are 24 T cell receptor beta chains from one sample, sequenced in a study of OX40 agonist ivuxolimab in advanced cancers. Libraries were prepared by immunoSEQ multiplex PCR; TCRdb keeps only in-frame clonotypes and omits some of them. The data show about 64,000 clones, with about four fifths seen just once and around 10% held by the top ten. Source: CD4+ or CD8+ T cells sorted from blood, taken in a trial of the OX40 agonist ivuxolimab. These receptors all come from an adult with an advanced solid tumor such as melanoma, head and neck, liver or kidney cancer.

This chain connects TRBV28 to TRBJ1-2; 10 bases line up with TRBD1. V was clipped by 5 bases and J by 8 bases; unmatched bases: 17. Germline CDR1 MDHEN, CDR2 SYDVKM. The CDR3 has 17 residues. The CDR3 DNA follows: TGTGCCAGCAGTCCCCGGGACAGGGGTTTTCTTGGTATCGGCTACACCTTC. Protein: CASSPRDRGFLGIGYTF.

Only a few counts were recorded for this clone. The rearrangement links TRBV6-5 to TRBJ2-2; TRBD1 aligns across 9 bases. V lost 5 bases and J lost 5; bases outside the gene matches: 6. This CDR3 region has 15 residues. CDR1 and CDR2 from the germline V gene are MNHEY and SVGAGI. CDR3 coding DNA: TGTGCCAGCAGTCCACAGGGGGCGTGGACCGGGGAGCTGTTTTTT. It codes for CASSPQGAWTGELFF.

The rearrangement uses TRBV30 and TRBJ2-1; D gene uncertain. Trimming removed 4 bases at V and 0 bases at J, with 7 bases between. The CDR3 is 13 amino acids. In germline, CDR1 is GTSNPN, CDR2 SVGIG (reference sequence). CDR3 residues: CAWTPSSYNEQFF. In nucleotides, the CDR3 is TGTGCCTGGACACCCAGCTCCTACAATGAGCAGTTCTTC. The entire variable domain, with the rest obtained from reference TRBV30 and TRBJ2-1, is as follows: SQTIHQWPATLVQPVGSPLSLECTVEGTSNPNLYWYRQAAGRGLQLLFYSVGIGQISSEVPQNLSASRPQDRQFILSSKKLLLSDSGFYLCAWTPSSYNEQFFGPGTRLTVL.

The rearrangement joins TRBV5-6 to TRBJ1-5; D not certain. CDR3 length: 16 residues. The germline gives CDR1 SGHDT, CDR2 YYEEEE. V was shortened by 3 bases and J by 0 bases, with 13 bases between the two germline ends. DNA of the CDR3: TGTGCCAGCAGCTCCTGGCGAATTCATAGCAATCAGCCCCAGCATTTT. Its translation: CASSSWRIHSNQPQHF.

The genes are TRBV11-2 and TRBJ2-7, with 7 bases lining up with TRBD2. Germline V gives CDR1 SGHAT, CDR2 FQNNGV. This CDR3 has 16 amino acids. The trim removed 5 bases at V and 3 bases at J, leaving 13 bases unmatched. In nucleotides, the CDR3 is TGTGCCAGCAGCAGGAGAGGGAGGGACTCCTTCTACGAGCAGTACTTC. Protein: CASSRRGRDSFYEQYF.

In regard to this clone: At the DNA level, this CDR3 is encoded by other sequences in the same sample as well. V is TRBV7-2 and J is TRBJ2-7, with D unclear. Germline V lookup: CDR1 SGHTA, CDR2 FQGNSA. Trimming removed 0 bases from V and 1 base from J, with 7 bases in between. The CDR3 extends over 14 amino acids. Here the CDR3 DNA reads TGTGCCAGCAGCTTAGCTGCGGCATCCTACGAGCAGTACTTC. Encoded protein: CASSLAAASYEQYF.

The chain recombines TRBV29-1 with TRBJ2-7; possible D gene TRBD2, 6 bases. V lost 6 bases, J lost 2 bases, and 14 bases lay in between. The CDR3 covers 13 residues. The germline CDR1 and CDR2 sequences are SQVTM and ANQGSEA. For the CDR3, the DNA is TGCAGCGTGGGGGGACGCCTTACCTACGAGCAGTACTTC. Protein product: CSVGGRLTYEQYF.

J is TRBJ1-1 and V is TRBV4-3, with D possibly matching TRBD1 (5 bases). Between the trimmed V and J ends, which lost 3 bases and 11 bases, there was a span of 25 bases. The CDR3 covers 16 residues. The V gene's germline CDR1 is LGHNA and CDR2 YSLEER. Here the CDR3 reads CASSHRSGGGATQAFF. In DNA, the CDR3 is TGCGCCAGCAGCCACCGAAGCGGGGGAGGGGCGACGCAGGCTTTCTTT.

This clone was seen a few times. V is TRBV2 and J is TRBJ2-5, with 12 bases that match TRBD1. This CDR3 is 16 amino acids long. The junction had 8 bases not matched to a gene; V was cut back by 2 bases and J by 7 bases. Germline CDR1 is SNHLY and CDR2 is FYNNEI. The CDR3, as DNA: TGTGCCAGCAGTGAAACGTGGGGACAGGGGGCAGGGACCCAGTACTTC. Residues: CASSETWGQGAGTQYF.

CDR3 in DNA: TGTGCCAGCGGGGCAAGCGGAAGCACAGATACGCAGTATTTT. Amino acid sequence: CASGASGSTDTQYF. The rearrangement joins TRBV27 to TRBJ2-3; TRBD1 or TRBD2 may be the D gene (5 bases each). The germline gives CDR1 MNHEY, CDR2 SMNVEV (reference sequence). This CDR3 has 14 residues. V was shortened by 8 bases and J by 0 bases, with 12 bases between the two germline ends.

This clone occurred once. This chain links TRBV9 with TRBJ1-5, with D possibly matching TRBD1 (5 bases). This CDR3 contains 15 residues. Trimming cost V 3 bases and J 0 bases, with 10 bases left between them. Germline CDR1 SGDLS, CDR2 YYNGEE. CDR3 nucleotide sequence: TGTGCCAGCAGCGAGACAGATTATAGCAATCAGCCCCAGCATTTT. Protein product: CASSETDYSNQPQHF. The full variable domain, rest sourced from reference TRBV9 and TRBJ1-5, is DSGVTQTPKHLITATGQRVTLRCSPRSGDLSVYWYQQSLDQGLQFLIQYYNGEERAKGNILERFSAQQFPDLHSELNLSSLELGDSALYFCASSETDYSNQPQHFGDGTRLSIL.

In its sample, this clone was seen a few times. The chain couples TRBV9 to TRBJ1-3; weak D call: TRBD1 (6 bases). The CDR3 totals 16 residues. The germline gives CDR1 SGDLS, CDR2 YYNGEE. Trimming stripped 3 bases from V and 3 bases from J, with 16 bases between. CDR3 sequence: CASSGGQHLSGNTIYF. CDR3 coding DNA: TGTGCCAGCAGCGGTGGACAGCACCTCAGTGGAAACACCATATATTTT.

The chain employs TRBV9 and TRBJ1-2, with 9 bases lining up with TRBD1. V was clipped by 3 bases and J by 0 bases; unmatched bases: 6. This CDR3 region has 16 residues. Germline V gene sequence: CDR1 SGDLS, CDR2 YYNGEE. The CDR3 loop reads CASSAWGDRANYGYTF. The CDR3 bases are TGTGCCAGCAGCGCATGGGGGGACAGGGCTAACTATGGCTACACCTTC. Combining the CDR3 with reference TRBV9 and TRBJ1-2 gives the whole variable domain DSGVTQTPKHLITATGQRVTLRCSPRSGDLSVYWYQQSLDQGLQFLIQYYNGEERAKGNILERFSAQQFPDLHSELNLSSLELGDSALYFCASSAWGDRANYGYTFGSGTRLTVV.

This clone was detected once. V is TRBV7-9 and J is TRBJ2-2, with D perhaps TRBD1 (5 bases). The CDR3 has 13 amino acids. Trimming stripped 5 bases from V and 4 bases from J, with 8 bases between. The germline CDR1 and CDR2 sequences are SEHNR and FQNEAQ (reference sequence). The CDR3 here is CASSGASTGELFF. The CDR3 DNA reads as TGTGCCAGCAGCGGGGCGAGCACCGGGGAGCTGTTTTTT.

This chain uses TRBV2 with TRBJ2-3; D is undetermined. Trimming cost V 7 bases and J 3 bases, with 5 bases left between them. The CDR3 runs to 11 residues. The germline V gene encodes CDR1 SNHLY and CDR2 FYNNEI. CDR3 loop: CASTRTDTQYF. CDR3 coding DNA: TGTGCCAGCACTCGGACAGATACGCAGTATTTT.

The chain has TRBV30 and TRBJ1-1; D unclear. Between the trimmed V and J ends, which lost 5 bases and 6 bases, there was a span of 19 bases. There are 14 residues in the CDR3. Germline V gene lookup returns CDR1 GTSNPN and CDR2 SVGIG (reference sequence). Here the CDR3 DNA reads TGTGCCTGGTCTCGGCACCTAAAGGGCGCTGAAGCTTTCTTT. Translation: CAWSRHLKGAEAFF. Full variable domain (outside the CDR3, taken from reference TRBV30 and TRBJ1-1): SQTIHQWPATLVQPVGSPLSLECTVEGTSNPNLYWYRQAAGRGLQLLFYSVGIGQISSEVPQNLSASRPQDRQFILSSKKLLLSDSGFYLCAWSRHLKGAEAFFGQGTRLTVV.

The chain couples TRBV18 to TRBJ1-3; D unclear. Germline V gene data show CDR1 as KGHSH and CDR2 as LQKENI. V was cut by 6 bases and J by 0 bases, with 15 bases left in between. The CDR3 spans 16 residues. Here the CDR3 DNA reads TGTGCCAGCTCTCAAAACACACCAAACTCTGGAAACACCATATATTTT. This gives the protein CASSQNTPNSGNTIYF.

A note on this clone: A junction end diverges from the germline sequence, so it may reflect a read error. This rearrangement joins TRBV10-3 to TRBJ2-7, with D perhaps given as TRBD1 or TRBD2 (5 bases each). The V gene's germline CDR1 is ENHRY and CDR2 SYGVKD. The CDR3 contains 14 residues. As DNA, the CDR3 is TGTGCCAGCAGTGACCCAGGGAGCTCCTACGAGCAGTACTTC. Residues: CASSDPGSSYEQYF.

The chain joins TRBV4-2 to TRBJ2-2; a weak D match, TRBD2 (6 bases). Trimming shortened V by 2 bases and J by 6 bases, and 10 bases separated the two germline ends. Germline V CDR1 and CDR2: LGHNA, YNFKEQ. The CDR3 runs 14 residues. CDR3 sequence (DNA): TGTGCCAGCAGCCAAACAACTAGCCCCGGGGAGCTGTTTTTT. The encoded protein is CASSQTTSPGELFF.

The chain's CDR3 is CASSTQGRTEAFF. Here the CDR3 DNA reads TGTGCCAGCAGCACACAGGGGCGCACTGAAGCTTTCTTT. This chain uses TRBV2 with TRBJ1-1; 7 nucleotides align to TRBD1. V shed 6 bases, J shed 4 bases, and the junction held 5 bases outside the gene matches. The CDR3 totals 13 residues. The germline V gene encodes CDR1 SNHLY and CDR2 FYNNEI. The variable domain in full, completed from reference TRBV2 and TRBJ1-1, reads EPEVTQTPSHQVTQMGQEVILRCVPISNHLYFYWYRQILGQKVEFLVSFYNNEISEKSEIFDDQFSVERPDGSNFTLKIRSTKLEDSAMYFCASSTQGRTEAFFGQGTRLTVV.

This chain connects TRBV7-2 to TRBJ2-7, with D possibly TRBD2 on 5 matching bases. The CDR3 spans 12 residues. The V end was cut by 6 bases, the J end by 7 bases, with 13 bases between. Germline V CDR1 and CDR2: SGHTA, FQGNSA. CDR3 loop: CASSLNSGEQYF. The CDR3 DNA follows: TGTGCCAGCAGTCTGAACTCGGGAGAGCAGTACTTC.

The rearrangement uses TRBV18 and TRBJ2-1, with 10 bases fitting TRBD2. The CDR3 has 15 residues. With 7 bases clipped from V and 3 bases from J, the junction kept 6 bases outside the gene matches. CDR1 is KGHSH, CDR2 LQKENI, per germline. CDR3 nucleotides: TGTGCCAGCTGTACGGGACTAGCGAACTACAATGAGCAGTTCTTC. This codes for CASCTGLANYNEQFF.

The chain couples TRBV7-2 to TRBJ2-6; D is possibly TRBD2 (6 bases). Germline-derived CDR1 and CDR2 are SGHTA and FQGNSA. There are 17 residues in the CDR3. Trimming removed 1 base at V and 4 bases at J, with 14 bases between. The DNA of the CDR3 is TGTGCCAGCAGCTTAGGGCCGGGAGTCGCCGGGGCCAACGTCCTGACTTTC. This sequence encodes CASSLGPGVAGANVLTF.

The table lists this clone with a few counts. V and J are TRBV9 and TRBJ2-1, with a tentative D call TRBD2 (6 bases). Between the trimmed V and J ends, which lost 2 bases and 4 bases, there was a span of 13 bases. Germline V lookup: CDR1 SGDLS, CDR2 YYNGEE. The CDR3 totals 15 residues. The chain's CDR3 is CASSVTGATYNEQFF. The CDR3 coding sequence is TGTGCCAGCAGCGTGACGGGAGCCACTTACAATGAGCAGTTCTTC.